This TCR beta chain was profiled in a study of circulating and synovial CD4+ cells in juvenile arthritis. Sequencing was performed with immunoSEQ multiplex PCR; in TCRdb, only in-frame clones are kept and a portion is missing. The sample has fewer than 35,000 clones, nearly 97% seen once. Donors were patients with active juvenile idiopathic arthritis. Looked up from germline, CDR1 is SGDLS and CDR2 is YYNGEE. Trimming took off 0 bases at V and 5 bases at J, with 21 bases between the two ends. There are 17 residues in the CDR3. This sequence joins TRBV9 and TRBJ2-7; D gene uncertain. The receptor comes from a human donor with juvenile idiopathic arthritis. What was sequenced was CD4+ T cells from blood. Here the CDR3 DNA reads TGTGCCAGCAGCGTAGGCCCCCTAGGCTCCGCTCAGAACGAGCAGTACTTC. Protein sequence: CASSVGPLGSAQNEQYF.